This T cell receptor (beta chain) was recovered during a study of T-cell reconstitution after alpha-beta-depleted transplantation in children. Construction of the TCRbeta library involved unique molecular identifiers. TCRdb called the PCR reads again in MiXCR, with one record for every CDR3 protein. The data contain about 110,000 distinct CDR3 sequences, 23% of them singletons. V lost 1 base and J 1 base, leaving 7 bases between the germline ends. In germline, CDR1 is SGHVS, CDR2 FNYEAQ. This CDR3 is built from 14 residues. The chain couples TRBV7-6 to TRBJ1-1, with no clear D. The material sequenced was PBMCs, mostly from graft donor cells, taken 180 days after TCRalphabeta/CD19-depleted stem cell transplant. This clonotype was sampled from a male patient aged 2-9 years who had a stem cell transplant for chronic granulomatous disease, so the T cells may come from the graft donor. CDR3 sequence: CASSLGVPNTEAFF. The CDR3 DNA follows: TGTGCCAGCAGCTTAGGGGTACCGAACACTGAAGCTTTCTTT.